What follows are 4 T cell receptor beta chains derived from one specimen sequenced in a study of T cells in women clearing cervical HPV infection. Only in-frame clones appear in the TCRdb table, and some are missing; sequencing was by immunoSEQ multiplex PCR. The sample has roughly 30,000 clones. The source material was blood buffy coat. These receptors came from a woman aged 18 to 75 with a cervical HPV16 infection that either progressed to CIN3+ or cleared (not recorded which).

With respect to this clone: The read is 3 residues too short to cover the CDR3 end, so that end is filled in from the germline J gene. V is TRBV18 and J is TRBJ2-4; 10 nucleotides match TRBD2. The CDR3 covers 16 residues. The germline V gene has CDR1 KGHSH and CDR2 LQKENI. The covered CDR3 bases are TGTGCCAGCTCCCCTCCGGGACTAGCGATACAAGAGACT. As protein: CASSPPGLAIQET. The full CDR3 protein reads CASSPPGLAIQETQYF.

Turning to this clone: The read ends 3 residues shy of where the CDR3 ends; the end is completed using the germline J gene. The chain is built from TRBV5-1 and TRBJ1-2; maybe TRBD1 (6 bases). This CDR3 contains 16 residues. The germline gives CDR1 SGHRS, CDR2 YFSETQ. CDR3 DNA (partial): TGCGCCAGCAGCTTGGAGACAGGCGGGGGCACAGATACC. Its translation: CASSLETGGGTDT. In full, the CDR3 is CASSLETGGGTDTYTF.

In the case of this clone: The read falls 3 residues short of the CDR3 end, and the missing part is taken from the germline J gene. V and J are TRBV11-2 and TRBJ1-3; no reliable D call. Germline assignment: CDR1 SGHAT and CDR2 FQNNGV. This CDR3 is built from 14 residues. V lost 2 bases and J lost 4, with 9 bases in between. CDR3: CASSLYTFGNTIYF. Partial CDR3 DNA: TGTGCCAGCAGCTTATATACTTTCGGAAACACC.

Regarding this clone: The CDR3 end lies 3 residues beyond the end of the read and is filled in from the germline J gene. The chain has TRBV5-1 and TRBJ2-5; possible D gene TRBD1, 5 bases. CDR1 is SGHRS and CDR2 is YFSETQ in the germline V gene. The V gene lost 4 bases and the J gene lost 2 bases, with 15 bases spanning the gap. This CDR3 region has 15 residues. CDR3 in amino acids: CASSPKAGQQETQYF. The CDR3 bases that were read are TGCGCCAGCAGCCCTAAGGCAGGGCAGCAAGAGACC.